This T cell receptor (beta chain) was captured in a study of blood T cell repertoires in COVID-19. CDR3 length equals 16 residues. CDR1 and CDR2 from the germline V gene are MNHEY and SVGEGT. V was clipped by 2 bases and J by 7 bases; unmatched bases: 10. Using immunoSEQ multiplex PCR, the repertoire was profiled, and TCRdb retains in-frame clones only, with some absent. This table holds around 62,000 clones, less than 90% found once. The TCR comes from a middle-aged man with active COVID-19. The V gene is TRBV6-2 or TRBV6-3, the J gene TRBJ1-5; 8 bases align to TRBD1. Sequenced input: peripheral blood. The CDR3 DNA reads TGTGCCAGCAGTTACGACCCCCCAGGGGGCAGGCAGCCCCAGCATTTT. This gives the protein CASSYDPPGGRQPQHF.